These T cell receptor beta chains were read from a single sample in a study of control samples from healthy donors and cancer patients. Sequencing used immunoSEQ multiplex PCR; TCRdb keeps in-frame clones, though not all of them. The repertoire has some 120,000 clones, about 87% of them found once; the top ten carry roughly an eighth. The sample comprised blood. These receptors were taken from a young man in good health. Both conserved end residues are part of each CDR3. Each record gives: clone size, J gene, D gene, V gene, CDR3 protein, CDR3 DNA. The D gene is left open where the match is weak. Clone size appears in some rows only: once, few, many, or a class for an expanded clone.

clone_size: NA
j_call: TRBJ1-1
d_call: TRBD1
v_call: TRBV5-1
cdr3_aa: CASSLETGGTEAFF
cdr3_nt: TGCGCCAGCAGCTTGGAGACAGGGGGCACTGAAGCTTTCTTT

clone_size: NA
j_call: TRBJ1-5
d_call: NA
v_call: TRBV6-2/TRBV6-3
cdr3_aa: CASSYGGQPQHF
cdr3_nt: TGTGCCAGCAGTTACGGGGGACAGCCCCAGCATTTT

clone_size: NA
j_call: TRBJ2-1
d_call: TRBD2
v_call: TRBV6-5
cdr3_aa: CASSRGTSGNEQFF
cdr3_nt: TGTGCCAGCAGTAGAGGGACTAGCGGAAATGAGCAGTTCTTC

clone_size: NA
j_call: TRBJ2-1
d_call: TRBD2
v_call: TRBV5-5
cdr3_aa: CASSLGLAGTWSEQFF
cdr3_nt: TGTGCCAGCAGCTTAGGGCTAGCGGGAACCTGGAGTGAGCAGTTCTTC

clone_size: NA
j_call: TRBJ1-1
d_call: NA
v_call: TRBV3-1/TRBV3-2
cdr3_aa: CASSQVQSQGNEAFF
cdr3_nt: TGTGCCAGCAGCCAAGTACAGTCTCAGGGGAATGAAGCTTTCTTT

clone_size: NA
j_call: TRBJ1-2
d_call: TRBD1
v_call: TRBV6-5
cdr3_aa: CASSYTTGGTGGYTF
cdr3_nt: TGTGCCAGCAGTTACACTACAGGGGGAACCGGTGGCTACACCTTC

clone_size: NA
j_call: TRBJ1-6
d_call: NA
v_call: TRBV6-6
cdr3_aa: CASSLSGQGYSPLHF
cdr3_nt: TGTGCCAGCAGCCTTTCGGGGCAGGGATACTCACCCCTCCACTTT

clone_size: NA
j_call: TRBJ1-5
d_call: NA
v_call: TRBV12-3/TRBV12-4
cdr3_aa: CASSENGNQPQHF
cdr3_nt: TGTGCCAGCAGTGAAAACGGGAATCAGCCCCAGCATTTT

clone_size: few
j_call: TRBJ1-6
d_call: NA
v_call: TRBV4-1
cdr3_aa: CASSQEKDNSPLHF
cdr3_nt: TGCGCCAGCAGCCAAGAGAAAGATAATTCACCCCTCCACTTT

clone_size: NA
j_call: TRBJ2-7
d_call: NA
v_call: TRBV27
cdr3_aa: CASSPDRISYEQYF
cdr3_nt: TGTGCCAGCAGTCCGGACAGAATCAGCTACGAGCAGTACTTC

clone_size: few
j_call: TRBJ1-4
d_call: NA
v_call: TRBV3-1/TRBV3-2
cdr3_aa: CASSQSGSEKLFF
cdr3_nt: TGTGCCAGCAGCCAATCCGGGTCTGAAAAACTGTTTTTT

clone_size: NA
j_call: TRBJ2-2
d_call: TRBD1
v_call: TRBV7-4
cdr3_aa: CASSPKLGTGNTGELFF
cdr3_nt: TGTGCCAGCAGCCCTAAATTAGGGACAGGGAACACCGGGGAGCTGTTTTTT

clone_size: NA
j_call: TRBJ1-1
d_call: NA
v_call: TRBV5-1
cdr3_aa: CASSLASLTGTEAFF
cdr3_nt: TGCGCCAGCAGCTTGGCCTCCCTTACAGGGACTGAAGCTTTCTTT

clone_size: NA
j_call: TRBJ2-5
d_call: NA
v_call: TRBV7-3
cdr3_aa: CASTVHSGQETQYF
cdr3_nt: TGTGCCAGCACAGTTCACAGTGGGCAAGAGACCCAGTACTTC

clone_size: NA
j_call: TRBJ1-6
d_call: NA
v_call: TRBV12-3/TRBV12-4
cdr3_aa: CASSFQGDGPLHF
cdr3_nt: TGTGCCAGCAGTTTTCAAGGGGACGGGCCCCTCCACTTT

clone_size: NA
j_call: TRBJ2-2
d_call: TRBD2
v_call: TRBV5-1
cdr3_aa: CASSFSSGGTGELFF
cdr3_nt: TGCGCCAGCAGCTTTTCATCGGGAGGCACCGGGGAGCTGTTTTTT

clone_size: NA
j_call: TRBJ2-1
d_call: NA
v_call: TRBV2
cdr3_aa: CASSSGRALAFF
cdr3_nt: TGTGCCAGCAGCTCCGGACGGGCCCTAGCGTTCTTC

clone_size: NA
j_call: TRBJ1-1
d_call: TRBD1
v_call: TRBV7-8
cdr3_aa: CASSWLGTGAGDTEAFF
cdr3_nt: TGTGCCAGCAGCTGGCTAGGGACAGGGGCTGGGGACACTGAAGCTTTCTTT

clone_size: NA
j_call: TRBJ2-3
d_call: NA
v_call: TRBV13
cdr3_aa: CASSPRPDTQYF
cdr3_nt: TGTGCCAGCAGCCCCAGGCCAGATACGCAGTATTTT

clone_size: NA
j_call: TRBJ1-4
d_call: TRBD1
v_call: TRBV3-1/TRBV3-2
cdr3_aa: CASSHRDRGEKLFF
cdr3_nt: TGTGCCAGCAGCCACCGGGACAGGGGCGAAAAACTGTTTTTT

clone_size: NA
j_call: TRBJ2-1
d_call: NA
v_call: TRBV11-1
cdr3_aa: CASSSPVGEQFF
cdr3_nt: TGTGCCAGCAGCTCACCGGTTGGTGAGCAGTTCTTC

clone_size: NA
j_call: TRBJ1-2
d_call: NA
v_call: TRBV6-4
cdr3_aa: CASSDFPGRDIGF
cdr3_nt: TGTGCCAGCAGTGACTTCCCGGGACGGGACATCGGCTTC

clone_size: NA
j_call: TRBJ2-3
d_call: NA
v_call: TRBV4-2
cdr3_aa: CASSPQGGRGREDTQYF
cdr3_nt: TGTGCCAGCAGCCCCCAGGGGGGCCGAGGAAGAGAAGATACGCAGTATTTT

clone_size: NA
j_call: TRBJ1-1
d_call: NA
v_call: TRBV5-6
cdr3_aa: CASSSRGRTEAFF
cdr3_nt: TGTGCCAGCAGTTCGAGGGGGAGGACTGAAGCTTTCTTT

clone_size: NA
j_call: TRBJ1-2
d_call: NA
v_call: TRBV13
cdr3_aa: CASSILRGAYGYTF
cdr3_nt: TGTGCCAGCAGCATCCTCAGGGGCGCCTATGGCTACACCTTC

clone_size: NA
j_call: TRBJ1-1
d_call: NA
v_call: TRBV4-1
cdr3_aa: CASSPGRGNTEAFF
cdr3_nt: TGCGCCAGCAGTCCCGGACGGGGGAACACTGAAGCTTTCTTT

clone_size: NA
j_call: TRBJ2-7
d_call: NA
v_call: TRBV9
cdr3_aa: CASSVDGGTYEQYF
cdr3_nt: TGTGCCAGCAGCGTAGACGGGGGTACGTACGAGCAGTACTTC

clone_size: NA
j_call: TRBJ2-7
d_call: NA
v_call: TRBV5-1
cdr3_aa: CASSLEYRDYEQYF
cdr3_nt: TGCGCCAGCAGCTTGGAATACAGGGACTACGAGCAGTACTTC

clone_size: NA
j_call: TRBJ1-1
d_call: NA
v_call: TRBV30
cdr3_aa: CAWSVPGNTEAFF
cdr3_nt: TGTGCCTGGAGTGTACCCGGGAACACTGAAGCTTTCTTT

clone_size: NA
j_call: TRBJ2-3
d_call: NA
v_call: TRBV24-1
cdr3_aa: CATSDLPRGDTQYF
cdr3_nt: TGTGCCACCAGTGATTTGCCCCGGGGAGATACGCAGTATTTT

clone_size: NA
j_call: TRBJ2-5
d_call: NA
v_call: TRBV9
cdr3_aa: CASSTDRTGTQYF
cdr3_nt: TGTGCCAGCAGCACAGACAGAACGGGGACCCAGTACTTC

clone_size: NA
j_call: TRBJ1-5
d_call: NA
v_call: TRBV19
cdr3_aa: CASSIEGNSNQPQHF
cdr3_nt: TGTGCCAGTAGTATAGAGGGGAATAGCAATCAGCCCCAGCATTTT

clone_size: NA
j_call: TRBJ1-6
d_call: NA
v_call: TRBV27
cdr3_aa: CASSLLNRAGDSPLHF
cdr3_nt: TGTGCCAGCAGTTTACTTAACAGGGCGGGCGATTCACCCCTCCACTTT

clone_size: NA
j_call: TRBJ2-2
d_call: NA
v_call: TRBV4-1
cdr3_aa: CASSQDLGGAGELFF
cdr3_nt: TGCGCCAGCAGCCAAGATCTCGGGGGCGCCGGGGAGCTGTTTTTT

clone_size: NA
j_call: TRBJ2-5
d_call: NA
v_call: TRBV6-6
cdr3_aa: CASSGTGRAQEETQYF
cdr3_nt: TGTGCCAGCAGTGGAACAGGGAGGGCCCAAGAAGAGACCCAGTACTTC

clone_size: once
j_call: TRBJ2-3
d_call: TRBD1
v_call: TRBV6-4
cdr3_aa: CASSEISTGGTDTQYF
cdr3_nt: TGTGCCAGCAGTGAGATTTCAACAGGGGGAACAGATACGCAGTATTTT

clone_size: NA
j_call: TRBJ2-5
d_call: NA
v_call: TRBV3-1/TRBV3-2
cdr3_aa: CASSQPYGVRQEETQYF
cdr3_nt: TGTGCCAGCAGCCAACCCTATGGGGTTAGACAGGAAGAGACCCAGTACTTC

clone_size: few
j_call: TRBJ2-1
d_call: NA
v_call: TRBV4-1
cdr3_aa: CASSRQESYNEQFF
cdr3_nt: TGCGCCAGCAGCCGGCAGGAATCCTACAATGAGCAGTTCTTC

clone_size: few
j_call: TRBJ1-2
d_call: NA
v_call: TRBV12-2
cdr3_aa: CASRLIMGGRGTGNGYTF
cdr3_nt: TGTGCAAGTCGCCTTATCATGGGCGGACGGGGGACAGGGAATGGCTACACCTTC

clone_size: NA
j_call: TRBJ1-1
d_call: NA
v_call: TRBV7-8
cdr3_aa: CASSLVEPRKAFF
cdr3_nt: TGTGCCAGCAGCTTAGTAGAACCCAGGAAAGCTTTCTTT

clone_size: NA
j_call: TRBJ1-1
d_call: TRBD1
v_call: TRBV18
cdr3_aa: CASSRDRRTEAFF
cdr3_nt: TGTGCCAGCTCAAGGGACAGGCGGACTGAAGCTTTCTTT

clone_size: NA
j_call: TRBJ1-1
d_call: TRBD1
v_call: TRBV2
cdr3_aa: CASSVIGTGGTEAFF
cdr3_nt: TGTGCCAGCAGTGTTATAGGGACAGGGGGCACTGAAGCTTTCTTT

clone_size: once
j_call: TRBJ2-7
d_call: NA
v_call: TRBV7-2
cdr3_aa: CASSLAQGIGSGEQYF
cdr3_nt: TGTGCCAGCAGCTTAGCGCAGGGAATAGGATCGGGCGAGCAGTACTTC

clone_size: NA
j_call: TRBJ2-3
d_call: NA
v_call: TRBV14
cdr3_aa: CASSRTGKDTQYF
cdr3_nt: TGTGCCAGCAGCCGGACGGGCAAAGATACGCAGTATTTT

clone_size: NA
j_call: TRBJ1-4
d_call: TRBD1
v_call: TRBV19
cdr3_aa: CATATGGTEKLFF
cdr3_nt: TGTGCCACTGCGACAGGGGGCACTGAAAAACTGTTTTTT

clone_size: once
j_call: TRBJ2-5
d_call: NA
v_call: TRBV29-1
cdr3_aa: CSVGGEETQYF
cdr3_nt: TGCAGCGTTGGGGGGGAAGAGACCCAGTACTTC

clone_size: NA
j_call: TRBJ1-2
d_call: NA
v_call: TRBV4-2
cdr3_aa: CASSQGGDLNYGYTF
cdr3_nt: TGTGCCAGCAGCCAAGGAGGGGACCTTAACTATGGCTACACCTTC

clone_size: once
j_call: TRBJ1-5
d_call: NA
v_call: TRBV6-5
cdr3_aa: CASAYGQGPLRLQHF
cdr3_nt: TGTGCCAGCGCCTACGGTCAGGGCCCCCTTAGACTCCAGCATTTT

clone_size: NA
j_call: TRBJ1-1
d_call: TRBD1
v_call: TRBV6-5
cdr3_aa: CASSTGQGMNTEAFF
cdr3_nt: TGTGCCAGCAGTACGGGACAGGGGATGAACACTGAAGCTTTCTTT

clone_size: NA
j_call: TRBJ1-2
d_call: TRBD1
v_call: TRBV27
cdr3_aa: CASSRTFQQGWNYGYTF
cdr3_nt: TGTGCCAGCAGCAGAACATTCCAACAGGGGTGGAACTATGGCTACACCTTC

clone_size: medium-sized
j_call: TRBJ1-1
d_call: NA
v_call: TRBV6-5
cdr3_aa: CASSYPGGNAFF
cdr3_nt: TGTGCCAGCAGTTATCCGGGAGGGAACGCTTTCTTT

clone_size: NA
j_call: TRBJ1-1
d_call: TRBD1
v_call: TRBV24-1
cdr3_aa: CATSDSGQGFEAFF
cdr3_nt: TGTGCCACCAGTGACAGTGGACAGGGATTTGAAGCTTTCTTT

clone_size: NA
j_call: TRBJ1-2
d_call: NA
v_call: TRBV25-1
cdr3_aa: CASSEFYGYTF
cdr3_nt: TGTGCCAGCAGTGAATTCTATGGCTACACCTTC

clone_size: NA
j_call: TRBJ1-5
d_call: NA
v_call: TRBV4-2
cdr3_aa: CASSQDMEIRNQPQHF
cdr3_nt: TGTGCCAGCAGCCAAGATATGGAAATACGCAATCAGCCCCAGCATTTT